This T cell receptor (beta chain) was sequenced for a study of blood T cells in healthy people across ages. This clonotype occurred a few times. After removal of 6 bases from V and 4 bases from J, the junction contained 4 bases not matched to a gene. The CDR3 extends over 13 amino acids. Looked up from germline, CDR1 is SQVTM and CDR2 is ANQGSEA. Combining a sample-barcoded 5' primer with a J-beta primer mix, a second PCR ran for roughly 7 to 12 cycles. TCRdb called the 5' RACE reads again in MiXCR, with one record for every CDR3 protein. The profile shows around 780,000 distinct CDR3 sequences, roughly 25% of them singletons. The sample was also reused in another study, on T cells of mothers and their children. As reported in that work: Donation involved a few healthy Caucasian mothers and the six children that they had.

The sample comprised blood. The genes are TRBV29-1 and TRBJ2-7, with 12 positions matching TRBD2. The clonotype comes from a boy between 10 and 17 years old in good health. The CDR3 is CSVQTSGGYEQYF. CDR3 sequence (DNA): TGCAGCGTCCAAACTAGCGGGGGGTACGAGCAGTACTTC.